The T cell receptor (beta chain) described here comes from a study of spatial heterogeneity in lung cancer. Trimming left V 8 bases short and J 5 bases short, with 8 bases between. This CDR3 region has 10 residues. The V gene's germline CDR1 is SQVTM and CDR2 ANQGSEA. As to time point: sample taken at primary tumor resection. No cells were sorted before sequencing. The whole RNA sequenced was extracted from tumor, nontumor lung or frozen PBMC. In its sample, this clonotype is medium-sized. Each TCR cDNA molecule carried a unique molecular identifier. TCRdb re-analysed the 5' RACE reads in MiXCR, keeping a single row per CDR3 protein. The repertoire consists of more than 8,000 distinct CDR3 sequences, with 4.5% to 6.5% occurring once and the leading ten covering about a quarter.

The sample was PBMCs, taken at surgery. The rearrangement links TRBV29-1 to TRBJ2-3; D not resolved. The source of this sequence is a male donor with early-stage non-small cell lung cancer. CDR3 residues: CSSWGDTQYF. Here the CDR3 DNA reads TGCAGCTCTTGGGGAGATACGCAGTATTTT.